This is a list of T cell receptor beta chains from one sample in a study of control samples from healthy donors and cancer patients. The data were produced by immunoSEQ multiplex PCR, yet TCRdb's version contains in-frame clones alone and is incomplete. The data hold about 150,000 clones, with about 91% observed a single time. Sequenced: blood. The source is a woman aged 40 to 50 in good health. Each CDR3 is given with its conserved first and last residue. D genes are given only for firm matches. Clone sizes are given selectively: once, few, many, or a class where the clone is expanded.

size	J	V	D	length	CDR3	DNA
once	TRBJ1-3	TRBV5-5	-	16	CASSLGGTHQLSTIYF	TGTGCCAGCAGCTTGGGTGGTACCCACCAGTTGAGCACCATATATTTT
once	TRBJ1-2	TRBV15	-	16	CATSRDKGSLNYGYTF	TGTGCCACCAGCAGAGATAAAGGGAGCCTGAACTATGGCTACACCTTC
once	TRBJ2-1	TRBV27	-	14	CASSTSPRGDEQFF	TGTGCCAGCAGTACGTCCCCTCGAGGCGATGAGCAGTTCTTC
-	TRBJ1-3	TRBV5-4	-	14	CASSSGSDGNTIYF	TGTGCCAGCAGCTCGGGATCTGATGGAAACACCATATATTTT
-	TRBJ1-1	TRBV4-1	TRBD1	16	CASSPRQGQVLPEAFF	TGCGCCAGCAGCCCCCGACAGGGGCAGGTTTTACCTGAAGCTTTCTTT
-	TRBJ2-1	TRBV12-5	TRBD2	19	CASGSPPGLAGSSYNEQFF	TGTGCTAGTGGTTCCCCCCCGGGACTAGCGGGGAGCTCCTACAATGAGCAGTTCTTC
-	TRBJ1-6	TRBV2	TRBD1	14	CASRPGQGNSPLHF	TGTGCCAGCAGGCCGGGACAGGGGAATTCACCCCTCCACTTT
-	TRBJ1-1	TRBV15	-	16	CATSRDHGDLSTEAFF	TGTGCCACCAGCAGAGATCATGGGGACTTAAGCACTGAAGCTTTCTTT
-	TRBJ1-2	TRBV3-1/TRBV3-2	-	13	CASSQTDSYGYTF	TGTGCCAGCAGCCAGACAGATTCATATGGCTACACCTTC
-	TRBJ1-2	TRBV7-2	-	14	CASSLGWNNYGYTF	TGTGCCAGCAGCTTAGGGTGGAATAACTATGGCTACACCTTC
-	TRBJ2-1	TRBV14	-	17	CASSPTPPWAESNEQFF	TGTGCCAGCAGCCCTACACCCCCGTGGGCGGAGTCAAATGAGCAGTTCTTC
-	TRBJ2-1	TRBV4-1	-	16	CASSQIQGGSYNEQFF	TGCGCCAGCAGCCAAATTCAGGGGGGTTCCTACAATGAGCAGTTCTTC
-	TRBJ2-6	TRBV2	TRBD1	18	CASSGSQDRATGANVLTF	TGTGCCAGCAGTGGATCTCAGGACAGGGCGACTGGGGCCAACGTCCTGACTTTC
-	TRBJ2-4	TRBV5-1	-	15	CASSLGRVGENIQYF	TGCGCCAGCAGCTTGGGCAGGGTAGGGGAAAACATTCAGTACTTC
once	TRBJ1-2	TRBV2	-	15	CASTLGTVANYGYTF	TGTGCCAGCACCCTCGGGACTGTTGCTAACTATGGCTACACCTTC
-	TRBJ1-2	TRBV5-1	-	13	CASSLPQGDGYTF	TGCGCCAGCAGCTTGCCCCAAGGGGATGGCTACACCTTC
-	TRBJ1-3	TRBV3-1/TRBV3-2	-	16	CASSQEYTSSGNTIYF	TGTGCCAGCAGCCAAGAGTATACCAGCTCTGGAAACACCATATATTTT
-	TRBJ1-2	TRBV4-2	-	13	CASSQSADDGYTF	TGTGCCAGCAGTCAGTCAGCAGACGATGGCTACACCTTC
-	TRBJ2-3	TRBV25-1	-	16	CASSEYYSSYGDTQYF	TGTGCCAGCAGTGAATATTACAGCTCTTACGGGGATACGCAGTATTTT
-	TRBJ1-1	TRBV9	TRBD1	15	CASSTRDRGNTEAFF	TGTGCCAGCAGCACAAGGGACAGGGGGAACACTGAAGCTTTCTTT
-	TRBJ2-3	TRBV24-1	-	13	CATSGRRGDTQYF	TGTGCCACCAGTGGCCGCCGAGGGGATACGCAGTATTTT
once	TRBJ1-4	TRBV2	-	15	CASTADGATNEKLFF	TGTGCCAGCACTGCCGACGGTGCAACTAATGAAAAACTGTTTTTT
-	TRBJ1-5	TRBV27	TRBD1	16	CASSTSQGVGYGPQHF	TGTGCCAGCAGTACTTCACAGGGGGTGGGATATGGGCCCCAGCATTTT
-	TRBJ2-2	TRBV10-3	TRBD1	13	CAIRGTGEGELFF	TGTGCCATCAGGGGAACAGGGGAAGGGGAGCTGTTTTTT
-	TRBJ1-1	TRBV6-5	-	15	CASTRGGASYTEAFF	TGTGCCAGCACTCGAGGAGGGGCTTCGTACACTGAAGCTTTCTTT
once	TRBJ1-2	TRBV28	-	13	CASRALQGSGYTF	TGTGCTTCGCGCGCATTACAGGGAAGCGGCTACACCTTC
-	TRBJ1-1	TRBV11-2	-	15	CASSPGQGLNTEAFF	TGTGCCAGCAGCCCAGGTCAGGGACTCAACACTGAAGCTTTCTTT
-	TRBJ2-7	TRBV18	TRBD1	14	CASSPLAGGYEQYF	TGTGCCAGCTCACCACTGGCAGGGGGCTACGAGCAGTACTTC